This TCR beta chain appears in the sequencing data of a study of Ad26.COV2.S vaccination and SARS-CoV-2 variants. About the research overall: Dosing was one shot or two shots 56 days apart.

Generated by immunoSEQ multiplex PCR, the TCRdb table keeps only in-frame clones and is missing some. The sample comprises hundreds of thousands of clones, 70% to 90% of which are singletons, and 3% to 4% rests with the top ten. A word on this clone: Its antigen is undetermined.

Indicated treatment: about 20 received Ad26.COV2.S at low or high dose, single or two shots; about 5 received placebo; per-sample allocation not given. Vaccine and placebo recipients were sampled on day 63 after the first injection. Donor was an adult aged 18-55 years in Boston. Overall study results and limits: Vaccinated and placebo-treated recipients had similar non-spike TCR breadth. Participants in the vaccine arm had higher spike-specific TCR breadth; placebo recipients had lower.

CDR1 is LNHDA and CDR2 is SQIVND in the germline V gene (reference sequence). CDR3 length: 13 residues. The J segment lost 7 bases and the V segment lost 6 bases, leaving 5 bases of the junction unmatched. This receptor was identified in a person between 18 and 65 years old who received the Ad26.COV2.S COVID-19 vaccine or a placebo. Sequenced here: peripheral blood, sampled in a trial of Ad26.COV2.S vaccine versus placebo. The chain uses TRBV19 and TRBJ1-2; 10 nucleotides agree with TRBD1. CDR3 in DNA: TGTGCCAGTAGCCACCGGGACAGGGGTGGCTACACCTTC. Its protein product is CASSHRDRGGYTF.